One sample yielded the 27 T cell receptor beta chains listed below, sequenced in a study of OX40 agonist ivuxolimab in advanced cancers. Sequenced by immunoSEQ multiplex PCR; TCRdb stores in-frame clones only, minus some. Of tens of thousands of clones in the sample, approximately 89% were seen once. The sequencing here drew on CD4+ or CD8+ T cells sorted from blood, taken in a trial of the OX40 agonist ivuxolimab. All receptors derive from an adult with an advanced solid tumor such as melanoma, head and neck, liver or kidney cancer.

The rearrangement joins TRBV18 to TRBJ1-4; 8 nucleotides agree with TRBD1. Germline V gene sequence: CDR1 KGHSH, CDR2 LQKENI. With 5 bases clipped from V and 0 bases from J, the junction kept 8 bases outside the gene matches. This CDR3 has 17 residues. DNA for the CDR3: TGTGCCAGCTCAAGAACAGGGGGTTCCACAACTAATGAAAAACTGTTTTTT. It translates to CASSRTGGSTTNEKLFF.

The CDR3 DNA follows: TGTGCCAGTAGTATGTGGGACAGAAATAATCAGCCCCAGCATTTT. Its protein product is CASSMWDRNNQPQHF. The chain uses TRBV19 and TRBJ1-5, with TRBD1 matching over 7 bases. The CDR3 extends over 15 amino acids. Germline-derived CDR1 and CDR2 are LNHDA and SQIVND (reference sequence). The junction had 6 bases not matched to a gene; V was cut back by 3 bases and J by 4 bases.

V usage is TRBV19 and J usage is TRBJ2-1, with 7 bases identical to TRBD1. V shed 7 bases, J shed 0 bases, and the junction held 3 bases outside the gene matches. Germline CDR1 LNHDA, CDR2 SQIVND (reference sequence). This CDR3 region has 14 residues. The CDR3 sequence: CASTRDSSYNEQFF. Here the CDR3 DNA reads TGTGCCAGTACCCGGGACAGCTCCTACAATGAGCAGTTCTTC.

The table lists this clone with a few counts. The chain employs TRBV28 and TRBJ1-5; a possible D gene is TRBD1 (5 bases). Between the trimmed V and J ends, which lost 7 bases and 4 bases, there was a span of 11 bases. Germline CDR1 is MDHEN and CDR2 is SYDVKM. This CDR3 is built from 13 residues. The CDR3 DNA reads TGTGCCAGCACAACCCACAGGAATCAGCCCCAGCATTTT. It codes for CASTTHRNQPQHF.

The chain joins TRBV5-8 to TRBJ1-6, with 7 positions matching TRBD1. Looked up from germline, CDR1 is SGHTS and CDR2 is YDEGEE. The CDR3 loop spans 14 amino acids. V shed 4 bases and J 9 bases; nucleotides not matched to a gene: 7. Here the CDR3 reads CASSLYGQASPLHF. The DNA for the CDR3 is TGTGCCAGCAGCCTCTACGGACAGGCTTCACCCCTCCACTTT.

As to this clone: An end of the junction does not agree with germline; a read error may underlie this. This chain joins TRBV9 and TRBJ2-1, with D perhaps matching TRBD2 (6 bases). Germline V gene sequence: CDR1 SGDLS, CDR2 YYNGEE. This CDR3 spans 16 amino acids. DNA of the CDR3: TGTGTCAGCAGCGTAGGAGGGTCTACGCGTTACAATGAGCAGTTCTTC. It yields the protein CVSSVGGSTRYNEQFF.

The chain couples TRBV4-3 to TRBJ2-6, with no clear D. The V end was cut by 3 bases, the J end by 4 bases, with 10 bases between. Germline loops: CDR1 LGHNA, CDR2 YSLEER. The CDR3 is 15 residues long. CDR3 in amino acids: CASSHVQVGANVLTF. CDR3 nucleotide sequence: TGCGCCAGCAGCCATGTCCAAGTCGGGGCCAACGTCCTGACTTTC.

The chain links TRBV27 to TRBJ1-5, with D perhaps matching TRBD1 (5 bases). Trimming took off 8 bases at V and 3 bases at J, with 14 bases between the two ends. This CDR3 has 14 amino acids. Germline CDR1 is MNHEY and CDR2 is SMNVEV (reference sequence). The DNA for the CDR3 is TGTGCCAGCTCCGGGACCCCCGTCAATCAGCCCCAGCATTTT. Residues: CASSGTPVNQPQHF.

This chain's CDR3 is CASRGGEGIGELFF. The CDR3 DNA reads as TGTGCCAGCAGGGGAGGGGAGGGGATCGGGGAGCTGTTTTTT. J is TRBJ2-2 and V is TRBV5-4; TRBD2 matches at 7 bases. Germline V CDR1 and CDR2: SGHNT, YYREEE (reference sequence). The ends lost 5 bases at V and 7 bases at J; junction bases unmatched: 8. The CDR3 loop spans 14 amino acids.

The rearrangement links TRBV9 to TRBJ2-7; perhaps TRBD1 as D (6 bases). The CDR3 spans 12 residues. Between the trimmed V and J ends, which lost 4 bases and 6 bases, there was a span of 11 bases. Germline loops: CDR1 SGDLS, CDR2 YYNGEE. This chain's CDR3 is CASSPTGFEQYF. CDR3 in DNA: TGTGCCAGCAGCCCCACAGGGTTCGAGCAGTACTTC.

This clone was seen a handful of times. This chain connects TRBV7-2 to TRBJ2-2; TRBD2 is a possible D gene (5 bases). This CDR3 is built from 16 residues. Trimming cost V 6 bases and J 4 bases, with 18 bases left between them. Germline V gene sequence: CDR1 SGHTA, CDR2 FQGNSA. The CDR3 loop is CASSPPGSSLTGELFF. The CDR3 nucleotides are TGTGCCAGCAGTCCCCCGGGGTCTAGTCTCACCGGGGAGCTGTTTTTT.

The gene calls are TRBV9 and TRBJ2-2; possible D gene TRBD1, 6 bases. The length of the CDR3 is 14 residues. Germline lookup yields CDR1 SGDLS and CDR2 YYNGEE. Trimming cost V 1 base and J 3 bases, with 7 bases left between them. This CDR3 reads CASSVQGHTGELFF. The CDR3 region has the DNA TGTGCCAGCAGCGTACAGGGGCACACCGGGGAGCTGTTTTTT.

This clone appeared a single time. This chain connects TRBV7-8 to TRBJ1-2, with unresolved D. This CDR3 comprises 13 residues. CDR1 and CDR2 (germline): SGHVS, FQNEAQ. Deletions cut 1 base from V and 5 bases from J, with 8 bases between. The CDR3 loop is CASSLDRGYGYTF. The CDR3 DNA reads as TGTGCCAGCAGCTTAGACCGCGGATATGGCTACACCTTC.

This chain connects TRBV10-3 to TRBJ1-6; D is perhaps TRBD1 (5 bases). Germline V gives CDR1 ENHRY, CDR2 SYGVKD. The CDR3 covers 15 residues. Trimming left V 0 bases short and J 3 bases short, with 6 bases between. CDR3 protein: CAISESDSYNSPLHF. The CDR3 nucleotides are TGTGCCATCAGTGAGTCTGACAGCTATAATTCACCCCTCCACTTT.

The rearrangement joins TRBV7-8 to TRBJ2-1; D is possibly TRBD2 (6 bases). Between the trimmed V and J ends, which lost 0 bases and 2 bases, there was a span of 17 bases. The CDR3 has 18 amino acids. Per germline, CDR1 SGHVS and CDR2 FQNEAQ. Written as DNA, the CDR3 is TGTGCCAGCAGCTTAGCGTTCTCTGGCGGGATTACCTACAATGAGCAGTTCTTC. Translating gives CASSLAFSGGITYNEQFF.

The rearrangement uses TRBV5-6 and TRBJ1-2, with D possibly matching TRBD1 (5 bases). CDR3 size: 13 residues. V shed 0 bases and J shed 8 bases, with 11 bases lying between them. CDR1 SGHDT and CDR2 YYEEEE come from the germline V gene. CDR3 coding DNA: TGTGCCAGCAGCTTGGGCCAGGGAGGCGGCTACACCTTC. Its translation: CASSLGQGGGYTF.

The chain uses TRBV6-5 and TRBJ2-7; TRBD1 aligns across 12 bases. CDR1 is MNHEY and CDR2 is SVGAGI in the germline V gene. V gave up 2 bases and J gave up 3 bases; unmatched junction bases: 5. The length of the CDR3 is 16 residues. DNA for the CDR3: TGTGCCAGCAGTTACGGCGGGACAGGGGGCTTCTACGAGCAGTACTTC. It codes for CASSYGGTGGFYEQYF.

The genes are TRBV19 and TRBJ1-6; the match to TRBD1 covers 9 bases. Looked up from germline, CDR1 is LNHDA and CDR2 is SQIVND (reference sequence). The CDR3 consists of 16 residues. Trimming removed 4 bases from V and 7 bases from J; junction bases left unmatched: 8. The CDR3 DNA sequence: TGTGCCAGTAGTAATTCGCGGACAGGGGAAAATTCACCCCTCCACTTT. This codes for CASSNSRTGENSPLHF.

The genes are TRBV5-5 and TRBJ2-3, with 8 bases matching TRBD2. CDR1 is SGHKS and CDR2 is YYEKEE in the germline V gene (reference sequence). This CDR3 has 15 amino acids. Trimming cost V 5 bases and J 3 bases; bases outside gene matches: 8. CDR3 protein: CASRAAGEVTDTQYF. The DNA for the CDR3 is TGTGCCAGCAGGGCAGCGGGAGAAGTGACAGATACGCAGTATTTT. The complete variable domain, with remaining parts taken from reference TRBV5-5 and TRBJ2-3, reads DAGVTQSPTHLIKTRGQQVTLRCSPISGHKSVSWYQQVLGQGPQFIFQYYEKEERGRGNFPDRFSARQFPNYSSELNVNALLLGDSALYLCASRAAGEVTDTQYFGPGTRLTVL.

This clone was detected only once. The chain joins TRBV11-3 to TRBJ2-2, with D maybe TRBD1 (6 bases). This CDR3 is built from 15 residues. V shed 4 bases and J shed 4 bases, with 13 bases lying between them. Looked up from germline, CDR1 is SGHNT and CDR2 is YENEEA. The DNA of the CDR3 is TGTGCCAGCAGCTCGCGCAGGGGCGGCACCGGGGAGCTGTTTTTT. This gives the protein CASSSRRGGTGELFF. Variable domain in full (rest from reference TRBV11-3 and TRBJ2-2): EAGVVQSPRYKIIEKKQPVAFWCNPISGHNTLYWYLQNLGQGPELLIRYENEEAVDDSQLPKDRFSAERLKGVDSTLKIQPAELGDSAVYLCASSSRRGGTGELFFGEGSRLTVL.

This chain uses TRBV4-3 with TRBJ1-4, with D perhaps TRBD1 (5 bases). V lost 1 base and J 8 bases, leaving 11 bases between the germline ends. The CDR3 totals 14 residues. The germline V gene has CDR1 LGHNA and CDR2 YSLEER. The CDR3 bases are TGCGCCAGCAGCCAAGTTAGGGGACGCGAAAAACTGTTTTTT. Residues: CASSQVRGREKLFF.

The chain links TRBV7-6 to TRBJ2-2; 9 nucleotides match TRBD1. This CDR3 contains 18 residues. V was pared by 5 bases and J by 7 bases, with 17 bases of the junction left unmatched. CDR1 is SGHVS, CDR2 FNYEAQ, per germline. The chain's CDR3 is CASSPLYLHRGRSGELFF. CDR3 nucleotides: TGTGCCAGCAGCCCCTTATACCTGCACAGGGGGCGCAGCGGGGAGCTGTTTTTT.

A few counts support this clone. In DNA form, the CDR3 reads TGCAGCGTAGGAGACAGGGGCCAGCCCCAGCATTTT. Translating it yields CSVGDRGQPQHF. This chain links TRBV29-1 with TRBJ1-5, with 8 positions matching TRBD1. The CDR3 spans 12 residues. CDR1 is SQVTM and CDR2 is ANQGSEA in the germline V gene. V lost 6 bases, J lost 7 bases, and 5 bases stayed unmatched.

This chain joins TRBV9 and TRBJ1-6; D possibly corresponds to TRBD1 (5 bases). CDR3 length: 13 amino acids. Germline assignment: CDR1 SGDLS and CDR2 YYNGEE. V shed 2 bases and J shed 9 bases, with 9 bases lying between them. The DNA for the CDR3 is TGTGCCAGCAGCGTTTTGGGGACTTCACCCCTCCACTTT. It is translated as CASSVLGTSPLHF.

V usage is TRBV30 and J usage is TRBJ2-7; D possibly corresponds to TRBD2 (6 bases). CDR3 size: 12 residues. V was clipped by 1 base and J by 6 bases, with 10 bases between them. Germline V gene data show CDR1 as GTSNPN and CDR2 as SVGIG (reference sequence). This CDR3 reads CAWSAGAIEQYF. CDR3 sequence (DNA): TGTGCCTGGAGTGCGGGAGCAATCGAGCAGTACTTC.

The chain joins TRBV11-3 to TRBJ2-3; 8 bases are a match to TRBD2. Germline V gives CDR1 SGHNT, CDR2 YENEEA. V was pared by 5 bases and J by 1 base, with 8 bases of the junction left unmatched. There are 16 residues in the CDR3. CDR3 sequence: CASSKAGAWGTDTQYF. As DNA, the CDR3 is TGTGCCAGCAGCAAAGCGGGAGCCTGGGGCACAGATACGCAGTATTTT. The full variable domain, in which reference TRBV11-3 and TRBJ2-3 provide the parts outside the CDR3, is EAGVVQSPRYKIIEKKQPVAFWCNPISGHNTLYWYLQNLGQGPELLIRYENEEAVDDSQLPKDRFSAERLKGVDSTLKIQPAELGDSAVYLCASSKAGAWGTDTQYFGPGTRLTVL.

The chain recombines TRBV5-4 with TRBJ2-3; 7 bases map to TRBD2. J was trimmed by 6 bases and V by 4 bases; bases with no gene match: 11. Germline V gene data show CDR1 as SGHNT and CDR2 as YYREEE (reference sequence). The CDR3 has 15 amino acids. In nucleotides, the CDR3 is TGTGCCAGCAGCCAAGAAGGACTAGACTTTGATACGCAGTATTTT. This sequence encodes CASSQEGLDFDTQYF.